The present TCR beta chain was sequenced within a study of CD8 T cells in Susac syndrome. Study overall: Active disease was present in six of the sequenced Susac syndrome patients, whereas roughly 8 of them were in remission. When blood was drawn, the patients with Susac syndrome were therapy-naive, on corticosteroids, or on intravenous immunoglobulin alone.

Reverse transcription used about 0.45 to 1 ug RNA and random hexamers. TCRdb re-called the immunoSEQ multiplex PCR reads through MiXCR, storing one row per CDR3 protein. The sample contains approximately 160,000 distinct CDR3 sequences, roughly 95% of which appear only once. Overall study findings and caveats: Repertoires of Susac syndrome CD4+ T cells lacked clonal expansion.

This clonotype turned up a few times. The antigen is undetermined. In germline, CDR1 is SGHRS, CDR2 YFSETQ. The CDR3 runs 15 residues. V shed 2 bases and J 0 bases; nucleotides not matched to a gene: 3. Input material: CD4+ T cells from PBMCs. This sequence joins TRBV5-1 and TRBJ2-5, with 8 bases fitting TRBD1. The sequence came from a human donor with Susac syndrome. For the CDR3, the DNA is TGCGCCAGCAGCTTCGGGACAGGCCACCAAGAGACCCAGTACTTC. It translates to CASSFGTGHQETQYF.